This T cell receptor beta chain was obtained from a study of T cells after yellow fever vaccination. Regarding the study as a whole: Some clonotypes were seen in both the CD4 and the CD8 compartments. These made up a small share and likely arose from convergent recombination.

TCRdb reanalysed the 5' RACE reads using MiXCR and keeps one entry per CDR3 protein. This table has 500,000 to 650,000 distinct CDR3 sequences, 9% to 15% appearing once. CDR3 size: 15 residues. The V gene's germline CDR1 is SEHNR and CDR2 FQNEAQ (reference sequence). V dropped 4 bases and J dropped 5 bases, with 17 bases sitting between them. This clonotype was seen only a few times. Antigen: not known. The chain couples TRBV7-9 to TRBJ1-1, with no clear D. This clonotype originated in a man aged 25 to 45 who received the YFV17D yellow fever vaccine. The material was PBMCs, obtained on the day of the yellow fever booster vaccination. The CDR3, as DNA: TGTGCCAGCAGCTCCCTCAAAGGGTTCGTAACTGAAGCTTTCTTT. Its translation is CASSSLKGFVTEAFF. Using reference TRBV7-9 and TRBJ1-1 for the parts outside the CDR3, the full variable domain is DTGVSQNPRHKITKRGQNVTFRCDPISEHNRLYWYRQTLGQGPEFLTYFQNEAQLEKSRLLSDRFSAERPKGSFSTLEIQRTEQGDSAMYLCASSSLKGFVTEAFFGQGTRLTVV.